Sequencing of this T cell receptor (beta chain) was carried out in a study of chemoradiotherapy in HPV16-positive cancers. Findings of the study overall: HPV-specific T cells were functionally defined from only a couple of HPV16-positive patients. Better recurrence-free survival went with HPV-responsive T-cell expansion in HPV16-positive patients. Non-HPV-specific T cells did not expand in tumors during treatment, whereas candidate HPV-specific clones and E7-related motifs did.

Turning to this clone: The antigen is undetermined. The junction shows a germline mismatch at one end, possibly a read error.

The assay was immunoSEQ multiplex PCR, and TCRdb's table has in-frame clones only and misses some. The table lists some 9,800 clones, roughly 80% of them singletons, with less than 50% in the top ten. Per germline, CDR1 SGHVS and CDR2 FQNEAQ. This CDR3 region has 15 residues. Material: tumor tissue, obtained from a patient who underwent chemoradiotherapy. The J gene is TRBJ1-3, the V gene TRBV7-8; D is unresolved. The receptor was derived from a human donor with HPV-associated anogenital cancer. The CDR3 loop reads CASSLAHYSGNTIYF. CDR3 DNA: TGTGCCAGCAGTTTAGCCCACTACTCTGGAAACACCATATATTTT.